A single sample is the source of the 5 T cell receptor beta chains below, sequenced in a study of type 1 regulatory T cells (dated by TCRdb to the early 2020s). Sequencing was carried out with an Illumina MiSeq. The raw public reads went through TCRdb reprocessing: fastp at Q25, MiXCR clone calling, in-frame beta chains kept. Rows are unified per CDR3 protein, each entry keeping the most common DNA and genes. This sample gives under 85,000 distinct CDR3 sequences in total; roughly 49% of them show up just once. The ten biggest clones cover more than 2% of the sample. No cognate antigen is known for these TCRs. Sequencing used cultured non-Tr1 T cells, either the whole culture or a sorted T cell fraction (not recorded which). In light of the paper, this sample's cell subset or site label describes: non-Tr1 population from the T-allo10 product. Every receptor here comes from a human donor in good health.

The chain carries TRBV20-1 and TRBJ2-7, with 11 bases that match TRBD2. CDR3 length equals 15 residues. Trimming at V came to 0 bases and at J to 3 bases, leaving 4 bases not matched to a gene. The germline V gene encodes CDR1 DFQATT and CDR2 SNEGSKA (reference sequence). Here the CDR3 reads CSARDPTSGGYEQYF. The CDR3 DNA reads TGCAGTGCTAGAGATCCAACTAGCGGGGGCTACGAGCAGTACTTC.

In this sample, this clonotype turned up a few times. The chain links TRBV20-1 to TRBJ1-1; 7 bases are a match to TRBD1. Per the germline V gene, CDR1 is DFQATT and CDR2 is SNEGSKA (reference sequence). The CDR3 length is 12 residues. The V gene end was trimmed by 5 bases and the J gene end by 6 bases; junction bases not matched to a gene: 6. The CDR3, as DNA: TGCAGTGCTGCGACAGGGAAGGCTGAAGCTTTCTTT. Encoded protein: CSAATGKAEAFF.

This clonotype was picked up a small number of times. The rearrangement links TRBV20-1 to TRBJ2-3; D perhaps matches TRBD1 (5 bases). The CDR3 totals 14 residues. V was shortened by 6 bases and J by 1 base, with 14 bases between the two germline ends. From germline, CDR1 is DFQATT and CDR2 SNEGSKA (reference sequence). The CDR3, as DNA: TGCAGTGCCCTGGACACCTTGGGCACAGATACGCAGTATTTT. This sequence encodes CSALDTLGTDTQYF.

Worth noting for this clonotype: A read error may be the cause here, since a much bigger clone is one base away. The CDR3 loop reads CASSLGRSDTQYF. CDR3 nucleotides: TGTGCCAGCAGCTTAGGTCGGTCAGATACGCAGTATTTT. V gene TRBV7-2 combines with J gene TRBJ2-3; D is uncertain. Per germline, CDR1 SGHTA and CDR2 FQGNSA. The V and J ends lost 1 base and 4 bases respectively, with 6 bases between them. The length of the CDR3 is 13 residues.

The chain recombines TRBV7-2 with TRBJ2-7; possibly TRBD1 or TRBD2 for D (5 bases each). Germline V gene data show CDR1 as SGHTA and CDR2 as FQGNSA. The V and J ends lost 2 bases and 0 bases respectively, with 11 bases between them. The CDR3 length is 15 residues. In nucleotides, the CDR3 is TGTGCCAGCAGCTTATCCGGGACGTTCTCCTACGAGCAGTACTTC. This encodes CASSLSGTFSYEQYF.